Each of the 7 T cell receptor beta chains below was sequenced from the same sample in a study of cytomegalovirus exposure and HLA in healthy donors. The PCR contained 60 Vbeta and 13 Jbeta primers. The table came from immunoSEQ multiplex PCR; TCRdb's copy has only in-frame clones and leaves some out. Of 150,000 to 200,000 clones in the sample, 80% to 85% are singletons; the top ten hold approximately 0.99%. Sequencing was carried out using PBMCs. Every receptor here comes from a woman aged 40 to 55 in good health and CMV-seronegative.

This chain links TRBV10-3 with TRBJ1-2, with 8 positions matching TRBD1. The CDR3 is 13 amino acids. Per the germline V gene, CDR1 is ENHRY and CDR2 is SYGVKD. Trimming cost V 4 bases and J 6 bases; bases outside gene matches: 4. CDR3 protein: CAISAETGDGYTF. The CDR3 DNA sequence: TGTGCCATCAGTGCCGAGACAGGGGATGGCTACACCTTC.

The rearrangement uses TRBV7-2 and TRBJ2-7; 8 bases align to TRBD1. V gave up 5 bases and J gave up 9 bases; unmatched junction bases: 12. The CDR3 extends over 14 amino acids. Per the germline V gene, CDR1 is SGHTA and CDR2 is FQGNSA. CDR3 loop: CASSVGQGFTTQYV. In DNA form, the CDR3 reads TGTGCCAGCAGCGTCGGACAGGGATTTACGACGCAGTACGTC.

This clone has only one observation. The V gene is TRBV6-5, the J gene TRBJ1-2; weak D call: TRBD1 (5 bases). The V end lost 0 bases, the J end lost 8 bases, and 19 bases lay between the germline ends. The CDR3 runs 16 residues. CDR1 MNHEY and CDR2 SVGAGI come from the germline V gene. CDR3 protein: CASSYSGAPGLDGYTF. The DNA of the CDR3 is TGTGCCAGCAGTTACTCAGGGGCCCCAGGGTTGGACGGCTACACCTTC.

The chain couples TRBV6-1 to TRBJ2-7, with 9 positions matching TRBD1. This CDR3 is 11 amino acids long. The germline CDR1 and CDR2 sequences are MNHNS and SASEGT. V shed 8 bases, J shed 6 bases, and the junction held 2 bases outside the gene matches. The CDR3 DNA is TGTGCCAGCCTGACAGGGGGCGAGCAGTACGTC. It codes for CASLTGGEQYV.

This sequence joins TRBV4-3 and TRBJ2-7, with a tentative D call TRBD2 (6 bases). Germline V CDR1 and CDR2: LGHNA, YSLEER. The CDR3 loop spans 16 amino acids. Trimming left V 4 bases short and J 4 bases short, with 20 bases between. The CDR3 region is CASSPQAASALYEQYF. In DNA form, the CDR3 reads TGCGCCAGCAGCCCTCAAGCGGCTAGCGCCTTATACGAGCAGTACTTC.

This chain connects TRBV6-1 to TRBJ2-5; D may be TRBD1 (5 bases). This CDR3 has 15 residues. V lost 4 bases, J lost 5 bases, and 17 bases lay in between. In germline, CDR1 is MNHNS, CDR2 SASEGT. CDR3 DNA: TGTGCCAGCAGTGCCACCCGACAGCTTTCGGAGACCCAGTACTTC. Translation gives CASSATRQLSETQYF.

The rearrangement joins TRBV30 to TRBJ2-4; 7 bases fit TRBD1. Germline V gene lookup returns CDR1 GTSNPN and CDR2 SVGIG (reference sequence). There are 16 residues in the CDR3. V trimming: 2 bases; J trimming: 0 bases; junction bases outside the gene matches: 7. The CDR3 DNA sequence: TGTGCCTGGAGTTTGGCACAGGGGCTAGCCAAAAACATTCAGTACTTC. Protein: CAWSLAQGLAKNIQYF.